The entry below describes one T cell receptor (beta chain). This record belongs to a study of cytomegalovirus exposure and HLA in healthy donors. Germline V lookup: CDR1 LNHDA, CDR2 SQIVND (reference sequence). V was trimmed by 2 bases and J by 0 bases, leaving 8 bases between them. The CDR3 runs 15 residues. Primers included in the PCR were 60 Vbeta and 13 Jbeta primers. TCRdb's table, derived via immunoSEQ multiplex PCR, lists solely in-frame clones and lacks some. Of 150,000 or so clones in the sample, 75% were seen once. This sequence was found in a man aged 18 to 29 in good health and CMV-seropositive. The sequencing sample was made of PBMCs. The chain carries TRBV19 and TRBJ2-1; D remains unclear. This CDR3 reads CASSITESSYNEQFF. CDR3 DNA: TGTGCCAGTAGTATAACAGAAAGCTCCTACAATGAGCAGTTCTTC.